This TCR beta chain was documented in a study of blood T cells in healthy people across ages. With a J-beta primer mix and a sample-barcoded 5' primer, a second PCR ran roughly 6 to 11 cycles. Each CDR3 protein is one row after TCRdb ran MiXCR on the 5' RACE reads. The table shows 1.5 million to 2 million distinct CDR3 sequences, with 40% to 55% occurring only once. Germline loops: CDR1 KGHSH, CDR2 LQKENI. Between the trimmed V and J ends, which lost 6 bases and 5 bases, there was a span of 11 bases. The CDR3 totals 13 residues. This clonotype was detected a few times. This chain connects TRBV18 to TRBJ2-4; no firm D call. Sequenced sample: blood. The TCR originated in a woman between 40 and 55 years old in good health. In DNA, the CDR3 is TGTGCCAGCTCTCCCTCGTTGGAAAACATTCAGTACTTC. Protein sequence: CASSPSLENIQYF.